This T cell receptor beta chain was observed in a study of cytomegalovirus exposure and HLA in healthy donors. In the case of this clone: Its matching antigen is unknown.

PCR was performed using 60 Vbeta and 13 Jbeta primers. Assay: immunoSEQ multiplex PCR; the TCRdb copy retains only in-frame clones and omits some. The table records 100,000 to 150,000 clones, over 70% of them present only once. Whole-study findings and limits: About 87% or about 30% of the time was how often most TCR beta V segments were productive, according to an earlier analysis. Several of the most significant clusters appeared linked to common viral pathogens, based on a later analysis.

Sequenced: PBMCs. This receptor was identified in a woman in her forties in good health and CMV-seronegative.

The CDR3 nucleotides are TGTGCCAGCAGTTTCTCCCTCGGGAGCGAGACCCAGTACTTC. It codes for CASSFSLGSETQYF. This rearrangement joins TRBV27 to TRBJ2-5; a weak D match, TRBD2 (6 bases). This CDR3 region has 14 residues. Germline lookup yields CDR1 MNHEY and CDR2 SMNVEV (reference sequence). Trimming left V 3 bases short and J 5 bases short, with 13 bases between.